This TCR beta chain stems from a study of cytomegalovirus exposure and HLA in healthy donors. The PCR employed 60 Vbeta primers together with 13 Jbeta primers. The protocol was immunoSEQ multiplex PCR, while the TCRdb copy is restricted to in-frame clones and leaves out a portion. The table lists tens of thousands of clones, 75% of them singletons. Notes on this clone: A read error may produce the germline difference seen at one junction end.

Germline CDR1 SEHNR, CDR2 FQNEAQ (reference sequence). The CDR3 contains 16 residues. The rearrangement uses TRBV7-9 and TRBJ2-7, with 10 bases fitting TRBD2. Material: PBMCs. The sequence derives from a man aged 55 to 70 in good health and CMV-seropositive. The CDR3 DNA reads TGTTCCAGCAGCCCGAGGGGCCTAGCGGGGGCCCACGAGCAGTACTTC. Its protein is CSSSPRGLAGAHEQYF.